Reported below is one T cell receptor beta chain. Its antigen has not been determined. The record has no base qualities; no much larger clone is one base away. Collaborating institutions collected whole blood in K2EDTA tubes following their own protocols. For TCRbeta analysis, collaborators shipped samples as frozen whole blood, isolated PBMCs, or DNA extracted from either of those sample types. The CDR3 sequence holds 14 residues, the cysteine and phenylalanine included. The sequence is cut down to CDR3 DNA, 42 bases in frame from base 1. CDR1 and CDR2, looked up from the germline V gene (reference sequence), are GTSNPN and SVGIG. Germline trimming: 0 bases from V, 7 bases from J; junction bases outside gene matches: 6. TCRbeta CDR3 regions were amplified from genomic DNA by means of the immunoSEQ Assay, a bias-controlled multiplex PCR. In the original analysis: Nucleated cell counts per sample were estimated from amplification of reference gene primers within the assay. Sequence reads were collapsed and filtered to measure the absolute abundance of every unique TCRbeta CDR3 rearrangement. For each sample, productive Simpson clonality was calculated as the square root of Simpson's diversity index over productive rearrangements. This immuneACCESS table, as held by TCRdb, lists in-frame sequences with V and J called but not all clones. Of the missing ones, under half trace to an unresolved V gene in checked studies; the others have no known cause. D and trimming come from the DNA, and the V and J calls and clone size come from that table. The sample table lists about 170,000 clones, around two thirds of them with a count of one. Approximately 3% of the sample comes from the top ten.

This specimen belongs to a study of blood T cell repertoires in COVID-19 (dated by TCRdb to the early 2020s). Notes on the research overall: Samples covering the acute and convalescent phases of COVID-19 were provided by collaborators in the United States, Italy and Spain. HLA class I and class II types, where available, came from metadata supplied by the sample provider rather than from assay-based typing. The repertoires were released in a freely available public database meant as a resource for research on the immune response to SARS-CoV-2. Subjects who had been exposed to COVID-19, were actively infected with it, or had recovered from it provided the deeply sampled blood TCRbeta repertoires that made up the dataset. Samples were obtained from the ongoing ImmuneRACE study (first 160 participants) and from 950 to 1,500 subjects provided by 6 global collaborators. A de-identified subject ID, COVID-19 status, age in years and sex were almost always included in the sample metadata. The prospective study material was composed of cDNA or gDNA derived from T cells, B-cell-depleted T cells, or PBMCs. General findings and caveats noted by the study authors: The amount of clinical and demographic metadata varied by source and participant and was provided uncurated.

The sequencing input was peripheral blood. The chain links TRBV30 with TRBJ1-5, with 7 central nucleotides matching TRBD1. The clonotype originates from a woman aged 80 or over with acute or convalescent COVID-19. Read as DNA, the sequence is TGTGCCTGGAGTGTAACAGGGGCTTTCCAGCCCCAGCATTTT. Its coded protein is CAWSVTGAFQPQHF.